The clone carrying this T cell receptor beta chain was seen ten or more times. Its antigen is still unknown. Trimming removed 4 bases from V and 3 bases from J, with 9 bases in between. CDR3 length: 13 residues. CDR1 and CDR2 (germline): MGHRA, YSYEKL. The sample originates from a study of T cell repertoires in cytomegalovirus infection. Study observations and caveats: Public TCR beta family frequency separated CMV-and-HLA carriers, including in an independent cohort.

TCRdb passed the reads through MiXCR, listing each CDR3 protein once. This table has about 130,000 distinct CDR3 sequences, 7.5% to 9% appearing once. Sequencing input: PBMCs. The sequence came from a human donor in good health (CMV status not recorded). Some clones in this sample may be carry-over from other donors' samples. The V and J genes are TRBV4-1 and TRBJ1-1; D remains unclear. Here the CDR3 reads CASSPRADTEAFF. CDR3 nucleotide sequence: TGCGCCAGCAGCCCAAGAGCAGACACTGAAGCTTTCTTT.